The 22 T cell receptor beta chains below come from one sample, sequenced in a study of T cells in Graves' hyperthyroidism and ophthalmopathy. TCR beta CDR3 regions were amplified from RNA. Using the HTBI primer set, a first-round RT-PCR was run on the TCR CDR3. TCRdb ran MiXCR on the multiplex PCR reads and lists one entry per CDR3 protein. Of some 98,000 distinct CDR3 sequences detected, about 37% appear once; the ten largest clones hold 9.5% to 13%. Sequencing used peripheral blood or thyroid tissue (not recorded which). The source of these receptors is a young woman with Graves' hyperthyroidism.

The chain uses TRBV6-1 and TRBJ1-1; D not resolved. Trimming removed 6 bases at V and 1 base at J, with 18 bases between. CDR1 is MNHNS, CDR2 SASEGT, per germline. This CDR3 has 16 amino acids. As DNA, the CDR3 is TGTGCCAGCAGCTATTATAAAGCGGGGAGGAACACTGAAGCTTTCTTT. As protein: CASSYYKAGRNTEAFF.

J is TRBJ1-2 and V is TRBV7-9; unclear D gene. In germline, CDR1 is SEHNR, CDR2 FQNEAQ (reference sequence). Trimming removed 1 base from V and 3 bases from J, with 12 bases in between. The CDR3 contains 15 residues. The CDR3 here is CASSLERELDYGYTF. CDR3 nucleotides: TGTGCCAGCAGCTTAGAACGGGAGTTAGACTATGGCTACACCTTC.

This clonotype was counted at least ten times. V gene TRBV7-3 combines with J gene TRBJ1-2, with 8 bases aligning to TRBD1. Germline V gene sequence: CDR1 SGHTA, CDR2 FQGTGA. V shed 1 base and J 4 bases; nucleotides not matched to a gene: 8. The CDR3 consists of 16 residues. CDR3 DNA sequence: TGTGCCAGCAGCTTAAGAGGGACAGGCAGGGGCTATGGCTACACCTTC. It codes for CASSLRGTGRGYGYTF.

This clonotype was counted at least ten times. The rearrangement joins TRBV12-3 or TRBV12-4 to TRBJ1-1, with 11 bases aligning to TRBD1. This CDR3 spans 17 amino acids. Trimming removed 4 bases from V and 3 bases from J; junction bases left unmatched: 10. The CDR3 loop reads CASSSGTGGLSDTEAFF. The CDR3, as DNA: TGTGCCAGCAGTTCCGGGACAGGGGGGTTAAGTGACACTGAAGCTTTCTTT.

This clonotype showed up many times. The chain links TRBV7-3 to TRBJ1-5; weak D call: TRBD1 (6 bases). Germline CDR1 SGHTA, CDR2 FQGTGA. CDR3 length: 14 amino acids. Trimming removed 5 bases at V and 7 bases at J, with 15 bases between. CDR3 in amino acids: CASSPDGGGQPQHF. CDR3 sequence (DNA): TGTGCCAGCAGCCCAGACGGGGGCGGACAGCCCCAGCATTTT.

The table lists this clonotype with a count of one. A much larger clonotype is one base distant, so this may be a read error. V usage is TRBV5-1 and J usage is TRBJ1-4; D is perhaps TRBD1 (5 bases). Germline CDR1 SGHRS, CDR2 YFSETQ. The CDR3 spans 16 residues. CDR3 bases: TGCGCCAGCAGCCAAGACGCCCTCGGGACTAATGAAAAACAGTTTTTT. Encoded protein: CASSQDALGTNEKQFF.

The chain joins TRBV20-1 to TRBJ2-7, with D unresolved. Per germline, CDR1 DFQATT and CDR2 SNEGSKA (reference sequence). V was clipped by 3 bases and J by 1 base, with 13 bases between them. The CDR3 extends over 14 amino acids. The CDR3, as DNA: TGCAGTGCTAGCGGGCTAGAGGTGTCCTACGAGCAGTACTTC. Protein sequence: CSASGLEVSYEQYF.

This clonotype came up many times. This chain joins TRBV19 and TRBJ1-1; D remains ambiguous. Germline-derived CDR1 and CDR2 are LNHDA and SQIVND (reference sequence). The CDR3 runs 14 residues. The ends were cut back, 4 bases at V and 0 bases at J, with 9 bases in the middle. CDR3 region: CASSKTHMNTEAFF. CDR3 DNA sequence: TGTGCCAGTAGTAAAACCCACATGAACACTGAAGCTTTCTTT.

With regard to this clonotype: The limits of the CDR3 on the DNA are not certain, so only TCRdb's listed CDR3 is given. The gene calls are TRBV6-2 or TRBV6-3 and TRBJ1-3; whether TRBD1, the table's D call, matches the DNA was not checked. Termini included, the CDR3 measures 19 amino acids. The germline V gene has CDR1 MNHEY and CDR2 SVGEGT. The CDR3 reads CASGQGDNEQYFGPGTIYF.

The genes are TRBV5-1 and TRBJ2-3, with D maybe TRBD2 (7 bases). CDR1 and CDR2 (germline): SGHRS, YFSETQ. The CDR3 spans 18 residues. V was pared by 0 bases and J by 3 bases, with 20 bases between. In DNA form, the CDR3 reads TGCGCCAGCAGCTTGGGACAGGCGGGAGATCTGGGAACAGATACGCAGTATTTT. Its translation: CASSLGQAGDLGTDTQYF.

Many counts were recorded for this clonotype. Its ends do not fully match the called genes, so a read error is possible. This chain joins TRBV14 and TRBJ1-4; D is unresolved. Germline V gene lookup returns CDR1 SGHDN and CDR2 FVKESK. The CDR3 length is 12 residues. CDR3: CGSSQEWEKLFF. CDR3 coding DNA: TGTGGCAGCAGCCAAGAGTGGGAAAAACTGTTTTTT.

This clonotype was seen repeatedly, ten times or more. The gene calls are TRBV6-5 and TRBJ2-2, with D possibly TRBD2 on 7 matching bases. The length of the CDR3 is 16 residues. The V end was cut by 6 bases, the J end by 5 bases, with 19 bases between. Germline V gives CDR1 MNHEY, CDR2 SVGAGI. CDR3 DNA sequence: TGTGCCAGCAGGGAATGGGGGGGGCATGGGACCGGGGAGCTGTTTTTT. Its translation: CASREWGGHGTGELFF.

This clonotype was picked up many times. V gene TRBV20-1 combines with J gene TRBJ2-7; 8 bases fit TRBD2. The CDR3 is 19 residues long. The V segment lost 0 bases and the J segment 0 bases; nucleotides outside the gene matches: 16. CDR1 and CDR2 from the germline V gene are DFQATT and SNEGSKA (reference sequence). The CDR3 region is CSARDLTGGEKQPSYEQYF. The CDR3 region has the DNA TGCAGTGCTAGAGATCTTACGGGAGGGGAAAAACAACCCTCCTACGAGCAGTACTTC.

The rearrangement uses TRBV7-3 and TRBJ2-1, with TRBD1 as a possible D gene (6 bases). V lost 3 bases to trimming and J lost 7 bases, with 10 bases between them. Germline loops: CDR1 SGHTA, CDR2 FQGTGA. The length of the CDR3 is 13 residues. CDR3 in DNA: TGTGCCAGCAGCTTCGTTCAGGGGAATGAGCAGTTCTTC. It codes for CASSFVQGNEQFF.

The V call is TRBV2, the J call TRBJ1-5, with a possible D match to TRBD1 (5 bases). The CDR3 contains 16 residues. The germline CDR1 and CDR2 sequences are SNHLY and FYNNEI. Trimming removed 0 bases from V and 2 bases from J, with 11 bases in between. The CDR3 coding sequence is TGTGCCAGCAGTGAAGCGCTTCAGGGCGGCAATCAGCCCCAGCATTTT. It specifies CASSEALQGGNQPQHF.

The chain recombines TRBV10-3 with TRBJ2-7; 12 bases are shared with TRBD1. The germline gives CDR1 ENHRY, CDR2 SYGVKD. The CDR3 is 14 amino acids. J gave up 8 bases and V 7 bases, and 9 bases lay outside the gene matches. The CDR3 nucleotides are TGTGCCATCATCCCGGGACAGGGGGCGCCTAAGCAGTACTTC. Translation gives CAIIPGQGAPKQYF.

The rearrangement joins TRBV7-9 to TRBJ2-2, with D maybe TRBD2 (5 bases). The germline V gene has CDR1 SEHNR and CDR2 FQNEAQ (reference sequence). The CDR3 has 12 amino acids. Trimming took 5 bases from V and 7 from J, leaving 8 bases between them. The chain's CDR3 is CASSQEGGELFF. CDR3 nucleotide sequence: TGTGCCAGCAGCCAAGAGGGCGGGGAGCTGTTTTTT.

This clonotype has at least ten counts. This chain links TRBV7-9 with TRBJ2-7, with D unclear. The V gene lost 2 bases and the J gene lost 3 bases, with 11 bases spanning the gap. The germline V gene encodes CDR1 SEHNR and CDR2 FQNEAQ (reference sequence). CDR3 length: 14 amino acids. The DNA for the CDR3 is TGTGCCAGCAGCTTACTCGGCAGCCTCTACGAGCAGTACTTC. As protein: CASSLLGSLYEQYF.

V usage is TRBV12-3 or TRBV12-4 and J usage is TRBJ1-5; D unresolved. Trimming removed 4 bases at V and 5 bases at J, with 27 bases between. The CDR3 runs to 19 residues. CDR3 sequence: CASSSGPPPLTGEYQPQHF. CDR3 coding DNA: TGTGCCAGCAGTTCCGGCCCGCCACCCTTAACGGGTGAATATCAGCCCCAGCATTTT.

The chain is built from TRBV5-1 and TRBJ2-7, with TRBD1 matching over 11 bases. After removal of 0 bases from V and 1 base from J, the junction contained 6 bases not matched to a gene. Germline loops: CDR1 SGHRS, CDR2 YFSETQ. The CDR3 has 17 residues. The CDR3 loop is CASSLAGTGGSSYEQYF. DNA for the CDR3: TGCGCCAGCAGCTTGGCCGGGACAGGGGGTTCATCCTACGAGCAGTACTTC.

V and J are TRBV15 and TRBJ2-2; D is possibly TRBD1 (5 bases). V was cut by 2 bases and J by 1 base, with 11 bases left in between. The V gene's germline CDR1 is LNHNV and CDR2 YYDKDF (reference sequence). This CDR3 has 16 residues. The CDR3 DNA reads TGTGCCACCAGCAGACAAGGGGCGAGGAACACCGGGGAGCTGTTTTTT. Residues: CATSRQGARNTGELFF.

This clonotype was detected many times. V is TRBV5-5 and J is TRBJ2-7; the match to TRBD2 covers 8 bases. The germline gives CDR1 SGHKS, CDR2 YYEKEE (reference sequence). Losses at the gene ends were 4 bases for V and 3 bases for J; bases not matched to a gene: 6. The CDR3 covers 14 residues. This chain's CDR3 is CASSRTSSGYEQYF. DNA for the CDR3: TGTGCCAGCAGCAGGACTAGCTCCGGCTACGAGCAGTACTTC.